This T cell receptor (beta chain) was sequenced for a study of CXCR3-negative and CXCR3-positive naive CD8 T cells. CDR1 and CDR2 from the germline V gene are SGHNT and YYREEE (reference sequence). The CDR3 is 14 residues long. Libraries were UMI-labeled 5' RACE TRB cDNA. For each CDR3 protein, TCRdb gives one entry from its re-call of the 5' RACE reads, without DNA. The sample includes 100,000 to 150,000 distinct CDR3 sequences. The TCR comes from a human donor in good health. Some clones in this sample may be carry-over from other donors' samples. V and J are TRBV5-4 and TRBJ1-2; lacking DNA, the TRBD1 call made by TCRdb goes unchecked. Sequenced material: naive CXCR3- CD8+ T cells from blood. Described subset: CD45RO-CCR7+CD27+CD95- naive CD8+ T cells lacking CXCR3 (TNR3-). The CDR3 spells CASSLSTGSSGYTF.